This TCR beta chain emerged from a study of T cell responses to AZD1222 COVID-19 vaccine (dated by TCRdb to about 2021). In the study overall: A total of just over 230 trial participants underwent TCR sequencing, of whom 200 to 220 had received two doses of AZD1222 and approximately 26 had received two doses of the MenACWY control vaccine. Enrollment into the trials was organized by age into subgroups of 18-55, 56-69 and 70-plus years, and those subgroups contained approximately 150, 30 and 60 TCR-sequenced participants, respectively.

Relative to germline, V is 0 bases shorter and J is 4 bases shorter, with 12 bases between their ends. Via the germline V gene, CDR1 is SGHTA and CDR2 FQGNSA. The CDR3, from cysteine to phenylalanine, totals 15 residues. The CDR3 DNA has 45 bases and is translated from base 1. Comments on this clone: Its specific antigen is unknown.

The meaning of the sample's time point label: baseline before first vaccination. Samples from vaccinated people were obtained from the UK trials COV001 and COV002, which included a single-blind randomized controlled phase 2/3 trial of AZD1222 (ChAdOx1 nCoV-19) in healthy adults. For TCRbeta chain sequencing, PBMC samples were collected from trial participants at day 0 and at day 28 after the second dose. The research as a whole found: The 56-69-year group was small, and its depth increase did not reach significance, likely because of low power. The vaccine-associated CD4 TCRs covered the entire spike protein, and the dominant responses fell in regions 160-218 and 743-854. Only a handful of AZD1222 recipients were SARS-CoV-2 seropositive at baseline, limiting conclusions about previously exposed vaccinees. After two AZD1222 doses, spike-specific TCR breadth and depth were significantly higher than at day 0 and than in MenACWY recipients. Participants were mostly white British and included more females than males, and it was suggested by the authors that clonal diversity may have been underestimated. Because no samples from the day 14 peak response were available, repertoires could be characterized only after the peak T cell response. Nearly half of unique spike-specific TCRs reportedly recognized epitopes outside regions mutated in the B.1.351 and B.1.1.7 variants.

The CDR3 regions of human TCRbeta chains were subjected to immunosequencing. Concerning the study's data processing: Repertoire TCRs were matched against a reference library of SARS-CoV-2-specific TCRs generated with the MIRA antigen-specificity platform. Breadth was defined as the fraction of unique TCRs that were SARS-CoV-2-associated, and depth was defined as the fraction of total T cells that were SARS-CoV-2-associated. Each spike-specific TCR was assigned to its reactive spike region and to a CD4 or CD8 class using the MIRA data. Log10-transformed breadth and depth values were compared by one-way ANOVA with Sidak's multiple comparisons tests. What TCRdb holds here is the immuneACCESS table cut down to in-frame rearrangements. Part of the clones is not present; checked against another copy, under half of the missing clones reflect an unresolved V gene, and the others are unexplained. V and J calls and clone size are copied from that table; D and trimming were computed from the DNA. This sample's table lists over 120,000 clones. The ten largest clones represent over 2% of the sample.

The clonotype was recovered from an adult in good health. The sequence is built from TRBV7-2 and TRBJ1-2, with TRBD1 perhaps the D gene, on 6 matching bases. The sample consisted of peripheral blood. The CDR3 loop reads CASSLALQGGYGYTF. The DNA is TGTGCCAGCAGCTTAGCTCTACAGGGAGGCTATGGCTACACCTTC.